This T cell receptor beta chain was captured in a study of early T cells in non-severe SARS-CoV-2 infection. At the level of the study: Bulk RNA from unsorted whole blood was sequenced; chains were unpaired. Findings and limits, study-wide: Anti-spike CD8 specificities were favored by VDJdb matching, whose results missed private and CD4 specificities.

The V end lost 4 bases, the J end lost 8 bases, and 17 bases lay between the germline ends. This CDR3 is built from 15 residues. Germline CDR1 MGHDK, CDR2 SYGVNS. Individual cDNA molecules were tagged with unique molecular identifiers, the study reported. MiXCR was run by TCRdb on the 5' RACE reads, yielding one entry per CDR3 protein. This sample yields 30,000 to 35,000 distinct CDR3 sequences, of which approximately 7.1% are seen a single time; about 13% belongs to the top ten. This clonotype was picked up a small number of times. Its antigen is still unknown. The input for sequencing was whole blood, taken at baseline. This TCR derives from an adult who was a healthcare worker with PCR-confirmed SARS-CoV-2 infection or an uninfected control (not recorded which). This sequence joins TRBV25-1 and TRBJ1-4, with D perhaps matching TRBD1 (6 bases). For the CDR3, the DNA is TGTGCCAGCAGTGCGCCAGGGGCTTTACGGGAAAAACTGTTTTTT. Protein: CASSAPGALREKLFF.